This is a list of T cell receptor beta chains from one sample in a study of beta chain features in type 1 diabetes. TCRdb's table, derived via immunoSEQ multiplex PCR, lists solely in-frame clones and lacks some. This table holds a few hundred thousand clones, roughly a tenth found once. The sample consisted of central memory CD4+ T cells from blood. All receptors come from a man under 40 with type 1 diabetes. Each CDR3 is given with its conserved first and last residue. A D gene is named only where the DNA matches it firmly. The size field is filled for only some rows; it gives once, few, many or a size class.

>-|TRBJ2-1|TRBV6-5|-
CASIASYNEQFF
TGTGCCAGCATCGCGTCCTACAATGAGCAGTTCTTC
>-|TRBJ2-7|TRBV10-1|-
CASSEGEGPYEQYF
TGCGCCAGCAGCGAGGGGGAGGGCCCCTACGAGCAGTACTTC
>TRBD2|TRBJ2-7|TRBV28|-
CATKAGGFYEQYF
TGTGCCACAAAAGCGGGAGGGTTCTACGAGCAGTACTTC
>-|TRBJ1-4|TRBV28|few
CASRVGDEKLFF
TGTGCCAGCAGGGTAGGGGATGAAAAACTGTTTTTT
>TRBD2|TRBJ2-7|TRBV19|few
CASSPLAGGLAYEQYF
TGTGCCAGTAGTCCTCTAGCGGGAGGGCTGGCCTACGAGCAGTACTTC
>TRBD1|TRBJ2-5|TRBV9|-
CASSVVGTGVETQYF
TGTGCCAGCAGCGTAGTAGGGACAGGGGTGGAGACCCAGTACTTC
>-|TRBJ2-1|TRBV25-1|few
CASTGDGFLKLLLIEQFF
TGTGCCAGCACGGGGGACGGTTTCTTGAAGCTCCTACTAATTGAGCAGTTCTTC
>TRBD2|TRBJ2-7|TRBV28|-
CASSLRLAGTEQYF
TGTGCCAGCAGTCTGAGACTAGCGGGAACCGAGCAGTACTTC
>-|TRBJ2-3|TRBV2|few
CASSQRTSTDTQYF
TGTGCCAGCAGTCAACGGACTAGCACAGATACGCAGTATTTT
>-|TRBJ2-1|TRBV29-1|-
CSVDKRSSYNEQFF
TGCAGCGTTGACAAAAGAAGCTCCTACAATGAGCAGTTCTTC
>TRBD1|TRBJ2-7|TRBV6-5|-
CASSYRQGIYEQYF
TGTGCCAGCAGTTACCGACAGGGGATTTACGAGCAGTACTTC
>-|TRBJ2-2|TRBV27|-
CATKPDVGETGELFF
TGTGCCACCAAACCGGACGTGGGGGAAACCGGGGAGCTGTTTTTT
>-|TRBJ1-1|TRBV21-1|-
CASSNRRGITEAFF
TGTGCCAGCAGCAACCGCAGGGGGATAACTGAAGCTTTCTTT
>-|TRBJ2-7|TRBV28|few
CASSLQGREQYF
TGTGCCAGCAGTTTACAGGGACGCGAGCAGTACTTC
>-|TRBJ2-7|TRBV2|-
CASSTDRQAYEQYF
TGTGCCAGCAGTACTGACAGACAAGCCTACGAGCAGTACTTC
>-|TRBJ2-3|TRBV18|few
CASSTRTDTQYF
TGTGCCAGCTCTACCCGCACAGATACGCAGTATTTT
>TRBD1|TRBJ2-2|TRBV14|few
CASSPGQGLAGELFF
TGTGCCAGCAGCCCGGGACAGGGGTTAGCCGGGGAGCTGTTTTTT
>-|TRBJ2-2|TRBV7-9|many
CASVPPGNTGELFF
TGTGCCAGCGTCCCCCCCGGGAACACCGGGGAGCTGTTTTTT
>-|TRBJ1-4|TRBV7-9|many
CASSLWGDEKLFF
TGTGCCAGCAGTCTATGGGGCGATGAAAAACTGTTTTTT
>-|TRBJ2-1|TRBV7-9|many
CASSPIAVAVEQFF
TGTGCCAGCAGCCCGATTGCGGTCGCAGTTGAGCAGTTCTTC
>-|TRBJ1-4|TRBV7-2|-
CASSLDTNEKLFF
TGTGCCAGCAGCCTGGACACGAATGAAAAACTGTTTTTT
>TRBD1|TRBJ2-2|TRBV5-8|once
CASSLGTGFTGELFF
TGTGCCAGCAGCTTGGGGACAGGGTTCACCGGGGAGCTGTTTTTT
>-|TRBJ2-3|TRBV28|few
CATRSASQGDTQYF
TGTGCCACCAGAAGCGCGAGTCAGGGGGATACGCAGTATTTT
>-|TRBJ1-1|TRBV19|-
CASSQTVNTEAFF
TGTGCCAGTAGTCAGACAGTCAACACTGAAGCTTTCTTT
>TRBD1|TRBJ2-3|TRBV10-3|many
CAISGRGQGGADTQYF
TGTGCCATCAGTGGCCGGGGACAGGGGGGCGCAGATACGCAGTATTTT
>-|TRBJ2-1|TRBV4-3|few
CASSQEDRSEQFF
TGCGCCAGCAGCCAAGAGGATCGAAGTGAGCAGTTCTTC